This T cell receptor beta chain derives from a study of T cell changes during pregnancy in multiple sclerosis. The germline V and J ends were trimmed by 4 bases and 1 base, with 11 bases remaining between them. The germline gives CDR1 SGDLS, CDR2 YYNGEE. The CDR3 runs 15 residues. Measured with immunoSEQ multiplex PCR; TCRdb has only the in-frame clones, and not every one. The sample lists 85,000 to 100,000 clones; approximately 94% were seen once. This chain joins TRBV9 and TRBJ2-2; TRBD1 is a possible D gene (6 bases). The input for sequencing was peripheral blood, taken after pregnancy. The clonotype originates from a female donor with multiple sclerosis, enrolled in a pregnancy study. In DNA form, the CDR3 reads TGTGCCAGCAGCCCGACAGGTGTGAACACCGGGGAGCTGTTTTTT. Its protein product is CASSPTGVNTGELFF.